This T cell receptor beta chain was documented in a study of shared clonotypes between healthy human individuals. Study-level information: Per donor, three plates held CD4 naive cells, three held CD4 memory, two held CD8 naive and one held CD8 memory.

Trimming shortened V by 5 bases and J by 0 bases, and 17 bases separated the two germline ends. Germline CDR1 reads SGHVS; CDR2 reads FNYEAQ. The CDR3 is 16 residues long. TCRdb's table, derived via immunoSEQ multiplex PCR, lists solely in-frame clones and lacks some. The table includes 600,000 to 750,000 clones, approximately 79% detected once. The study, taken as a whole, reports: Sampling covered nothing but blood. Tissue TCR repertoires likely differ from those found in blood.

Points on this clone: Antigen: not known.

V and J are TRBV7-6 and TRBJ2-7, with D possibly matching TRBD2 (5 bases). The sequenced sample consisted of memory CD4+ T cells sorted from blood. Indicated subset: CD45RA-negative fraction. The receptor comes from a woman aged 25 to 39 in good health. The CDR3 loop reads CASSGAPSTSSYEQYF. The CDR3 nucleotides are TGTGCCAGCAGCGGCGCTCCCTCAACTAGCTCCTACGAGCAGTACTTC. Drawing the rest from reference TRBV7-6 and TRBJ2-7, the complete variable domain is GAGVSQSPRYKVTKRGQDVALRCDPISGHVSLYWYRQALGQGPEFLTYFNYEAQQDKSGLPNDRFSAERPEGSISTLTIQRTEQRDSAMYRCASSGAPSTSSYEQYFGPGTRLTVT.